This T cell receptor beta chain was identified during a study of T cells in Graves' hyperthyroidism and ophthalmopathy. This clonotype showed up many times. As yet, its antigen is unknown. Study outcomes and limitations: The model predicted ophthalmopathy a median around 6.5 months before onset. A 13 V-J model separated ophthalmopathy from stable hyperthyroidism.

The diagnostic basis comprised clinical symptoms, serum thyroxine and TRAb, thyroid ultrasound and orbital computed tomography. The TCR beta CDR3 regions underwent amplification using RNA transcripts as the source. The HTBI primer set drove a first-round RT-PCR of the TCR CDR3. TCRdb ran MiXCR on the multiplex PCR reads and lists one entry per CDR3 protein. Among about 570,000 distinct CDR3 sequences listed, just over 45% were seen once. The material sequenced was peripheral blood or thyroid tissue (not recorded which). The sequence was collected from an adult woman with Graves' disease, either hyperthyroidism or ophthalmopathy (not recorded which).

The DNA of the CDR3 is TGTGCCAGCAGCCATTTGAGCGATGGCTACACCTTC. Its protein product is CASSHLSDGYTF. The chain joins TRBV3-1 to TRBJ1-2; no definite D call. Trimming removed 3 bases from V and 6 bases from J, with 8 bases in between. From germline, CDR1 is LGHDT and CDR2 YNNKEL (reference sequence). This CDR3 spans 12 amino acids. Based on the CDR3 plus reference TRBV3-1 and TRBJ1-2, the full variable domain is DTAVSQTPKYLVTQMGNDKSIKCEQNLGHDTMYWYKQDSKKFLKIMFSYNNKELIINETVPNRFSPKSPDKAHLNLHINSLELGDSAVYFCASSHLSDGYTFGSGTRLTVV.